This T cell receptor (beta chain) was recovered during a study of T cell responses to AZD1222 COVID-19 vaccine. Points from the study as a whole: Seropositivity was recorded at baseline in only a handful of AZD1222 recipients. White British donors predominated, females outnumbered males, and clonal diversity was possibly underestimated. Regions left unmutated in variants are reportedly the target of nearly half of spike-specific TCRs.

Method: immunoSEQ multiplex PCR; TCRdb's copy keeps in-frame clones and lacks some. The sample lists roughly 120,000 clones, more than 70% occurring once. Deletions cut 0 bases from V and 13 bases from J, with 16 bases between. The CDR3 is made up of 13 amino acids. CDR1 is SQVTM, CDR2 ANQGSEA, per germline. Note on this clone: Its antigen remains unknown.

J is TRBJ1-5 and V is TRBV29-1, with D hard to call. Sequenced here: peripheral blood, sampled 28 days after the second AZD1222 dose. The receptor was derived from an adult who received the AZD1222 COVID-19 vaccine. Here the CDR3 reads CSVEENASSFQHF. The CDR3 bases are TGCAGCGTTGAAGAGAATGCAAGCTCCTTTCAGCATTTT.